Following are 11 T cell receptor beta chains from one sample sequenced in a study of blood T cell repertoires in COVID-19. Method: immunoSEQ multiplex PCR; TCRdb's copy keeps in-frame clones and lacks some. The sample contains 130,000 to 150,000 clones, roughly 89% of which appear only once. Material: peripheral blood. These receptors were obtained from a human donor in a cohort sampled during active COVID-19.

The chain has TRBV6-6 and TRBJ2-3; 12 bases match TRBD2. Germline trimming cut 6 bases from V and 5 bases from J; bases unmatched to any gene: 6. The CDR3 sequence is 15 residues long. Germline CDR1 and CDR2: MNHNY and SVGAGI (reference sequence). The CDR3 coding sequence is TGTGCCAGCAGACCTAGCGGGGGGGGCGGAGATACGCAGTATTTT. This codes for CASRPSGGGGDTQYF.

The CDR3 DNA reads as TGTGCCAGCAGCGACAGGGGCGGCACAGATACGCAGTATTTT. Its protein product is CASSDRGGTDTQYF. V gene TRBV9 combines with J gene TRBJ2-3; 7 nucleotides line up with TRBD1. CDR3 length: 14 amino acids. In germline, CDR1 is SGDLS, CDR2 YYNGEE. The trim removed 3 bases at V and 1 base at J, leaving 2 bases unmatched.

V gene TRBV7-6 combines with J gene TRBJ2-6; tentative D call: TRBD2 (5 bases). Germline V gene lookup returns CDR1 SGHVS and CDR2 FNYEAQ. The CDR3 runs to 17 residues. Between the trimmed V and J ends, which lost 1 base and 0 bases, there was a span of 10 bases. This chain's CDR3 is CASSLVLRGSGANVLTF. The CDR3 DNA is TGTGCCAGCAGCTTAGTCCTCCGGGGCTCTGGGGCCAACGTCCTGACTTTC.

The chain is built from TRBV2 and TRBJ2-3; TRBD1 matches 7 bases. V shed 4 bases, J shed 6 bases, and the junction held 10 bases outside the gene matches. CDR1 is SNHLY and CDR2 is FYNNEI in the germline V gene. The CDR3 covers 15 residues. The CDR3 loop is CASSVVGGQGDTQYF. CDR3 nucleotides: TGTGCCAGCAGTGTAGTAGGGGGCCAGGGGGATACGCAGTATTTT.

The chain combines TRBV5-1 with TRBJ1-2; TRBD1 aligns across 7 bases. The CDR3 sequence is 16 residues long. V dropped 0 bases and J dropped 8; count of bases not matched to a gene: 13. Germline assignment: CDR1 SGHRS and CDR2 YFSETQ. CDR3 DNA sequence: TGCGCCAGCAGCTTGGGGGCCGAGACAGGGAGTTCCGGCTACACCTTC. This translates into CASSLGAETGSSGYTF.

This clone was found once. The chain uses TRBV5-1 and TRBJ2-7; perhaps TRBD1 as D (6 bases). V gave up 0 bases and J gave up 0 bases, with 10 bases separating them. The length of the CDR3 is 15 residues. Germline assignment: CDR1 SGHRS and CDR2 YFSETQ. The CDR3 sequence is CASSLGTDSSYEQYF. The CDR3 DNA is TGCGCCAGCAGCTTGGGGACAGATAGCTCCTACGAGCAGTACTTC. Together with reference TRBV5-1 and TRBJ2-7, the CDR3 gives the full variable domain: KAGVTQTPRYLIKTRGQQVTLSCSPISGHRSVSWYQQTPGQGLQFLFEYFSETQRNKGNFPGRFSGRQFSNSRSEMNVSTLELGDSALYLCASSLGTDSSYEQYFGPGTRLTVT.

The chain carries TRBV21-1 and TRBJ2-1; whether TRBD2, the table's D call, matches the DNA was not checked. TRBV21-1 is a listed pseudogene. The CDR3 extends over 12 amino acids. CDR3 sequence (DNA): TGTGCCAGCAGCAAAGGAGGGCAAAAGCAGTTCTTC. Translated, it gives CASSKGGQKQFF.

The gene calls are TRBV3-1 (or the pseudogene TRBV3-2) and TRBJ2-2, with 8 bases matching TRBD2. Losses at the gene ends were 7 bases for V and 7 bases for J; bases not matched to a gene: 2. CDR1 is LGHDT, CDR2 YNNKEL, per germline (reference sequence). CDR3 length: 12 amino acids. The CDR3 protein is CASTGGGGELFF. DNA of the CDR3: TGTGCCAGCACCGGGGGGGGCGGGGAGCTGTTTTTT.

J is TRBJ1-1 and V is TRBV30, with D maybe TRBD1 (5 bases). The V gene lost 0 bases and the J gene lost 3 bases, with 11 bases spanning the gap. Looked up from germline, CDR1 is GTSNPN and CDR2 is SVGIG (reference sequence). This CDR3 contains 14 residues. The DNA of the CDR3 is TGTGCCTGGAGTGTAGGGGTAGGAGACACTGAAGCTTTCTTT. Its translation is CAWSVGVGDTEAFF.

V and J are TRBV6-2 or TRBV6-3 and TRBJ1-1, with D perhaps matching TRBD1 (6 bases). Per the germline V gene, CDR1 is MNHEY and CDR2 is SVGEGT. Trimming removed 2 bases at V and 3 bases at J, with 10 bases between. This CDR3 contains 14 residues. This chain's CDR3 is CASSYMGADTEAFF. In DNA form, the CDR3 reads TGTGCCAGCAGTTACATGGGGGCGGACACTGAAGCTTTCTTT.

The V gene is TRBV19, the J gene TRBJ2-7; 11 positions match TRBD1. The CDR3 is made up of 15 amino acids. Germline CDR1 LNHDA, CDR2 SQIVND (reference sequence). V shed 4 bases and J 3 bases; nucleotides not matched to a gene: 5. CDR3 in amino acids: CASSKGGTGGYEQYF. CDR3 sequence (DNA): TGTGCCAGTAGTAAAGGAGGGACAGGGGGCTACGAGCAGTACTTC.